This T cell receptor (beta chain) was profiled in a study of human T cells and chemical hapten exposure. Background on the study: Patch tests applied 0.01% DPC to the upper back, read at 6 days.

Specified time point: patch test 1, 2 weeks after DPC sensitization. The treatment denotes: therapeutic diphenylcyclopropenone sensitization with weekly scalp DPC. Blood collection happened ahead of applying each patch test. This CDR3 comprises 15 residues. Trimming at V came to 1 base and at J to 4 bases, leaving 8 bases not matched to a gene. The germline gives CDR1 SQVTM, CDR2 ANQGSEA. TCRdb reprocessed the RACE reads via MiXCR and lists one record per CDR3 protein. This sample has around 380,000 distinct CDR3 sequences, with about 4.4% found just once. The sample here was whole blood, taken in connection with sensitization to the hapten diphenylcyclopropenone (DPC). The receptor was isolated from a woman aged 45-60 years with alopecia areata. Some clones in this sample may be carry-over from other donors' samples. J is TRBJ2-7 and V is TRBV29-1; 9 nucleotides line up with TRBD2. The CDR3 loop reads CSVEGLAEGSYEQYF. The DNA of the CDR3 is TGCAGCGTTGAAGGACTAGCGGAGGGTTCGTACGAGCAGTACTTC.